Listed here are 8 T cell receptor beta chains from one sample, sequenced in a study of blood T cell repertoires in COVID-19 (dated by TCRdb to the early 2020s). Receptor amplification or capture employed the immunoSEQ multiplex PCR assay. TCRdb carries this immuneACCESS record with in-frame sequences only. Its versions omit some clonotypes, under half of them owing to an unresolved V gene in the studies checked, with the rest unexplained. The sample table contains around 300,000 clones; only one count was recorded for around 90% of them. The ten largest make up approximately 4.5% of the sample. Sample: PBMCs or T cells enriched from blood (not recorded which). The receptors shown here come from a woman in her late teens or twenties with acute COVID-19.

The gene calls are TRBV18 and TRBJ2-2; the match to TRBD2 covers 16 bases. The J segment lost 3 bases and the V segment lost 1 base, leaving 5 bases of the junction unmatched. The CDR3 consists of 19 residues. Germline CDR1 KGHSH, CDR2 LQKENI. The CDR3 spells CASSPLGLAGGHDTGELFF. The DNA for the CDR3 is TGTGCCAGCTCACCACTGGGACTAGCGGGAGGGCACGACACCGGGGAGCTGTTTTTT.

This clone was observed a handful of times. Here the CDR3 DNA reads TGCGCCAGCAGCCAAGATGGCGGACGGCGCGGGACCAGAACAGATACGCAGTATTTT. It codes for CASSQDGGRRGTRTDTQYF. The chain carries TRBV4-1 and TRBJ2-3; D possibly corresponds to TRBD2 (6 bases). CDR1 is MGHRA and CDR2 is YSYEKL in the germline V gene. The V and J ends lost 0 bases and 3 bases respectively, with 22 bases between them. The CDR3 length is 19 residues.

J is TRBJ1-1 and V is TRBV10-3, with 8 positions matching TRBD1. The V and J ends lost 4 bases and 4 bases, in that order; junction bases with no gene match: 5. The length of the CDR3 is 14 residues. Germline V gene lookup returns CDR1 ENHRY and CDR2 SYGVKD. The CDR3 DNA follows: TGTGCCATCAGTGCGACAGGGGAGGCCACTGAAGCTTTCTTT. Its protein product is CAISATGEATEAFF.

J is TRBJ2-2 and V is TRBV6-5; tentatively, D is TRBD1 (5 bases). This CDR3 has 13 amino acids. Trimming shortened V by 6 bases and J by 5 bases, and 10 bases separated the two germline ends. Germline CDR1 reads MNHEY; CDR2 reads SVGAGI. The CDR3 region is CASSLRVTGELFF. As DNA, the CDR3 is TGTGCCAGCAGCCTCAGGGTGACCGGGGAGCTGTTTTTT.

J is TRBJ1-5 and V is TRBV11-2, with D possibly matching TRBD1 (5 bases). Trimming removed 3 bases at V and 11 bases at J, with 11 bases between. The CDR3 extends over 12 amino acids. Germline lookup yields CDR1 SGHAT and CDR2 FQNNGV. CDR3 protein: CASSFLGGAQHF. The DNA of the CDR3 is TGTGCCAGCAGCTTTCTTGGGGGGGCCCAGCATTTT.

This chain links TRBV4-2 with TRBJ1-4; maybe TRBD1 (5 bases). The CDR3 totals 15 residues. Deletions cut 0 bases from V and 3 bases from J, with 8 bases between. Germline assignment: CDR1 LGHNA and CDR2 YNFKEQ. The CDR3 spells CASSQEGRSNEKLFF. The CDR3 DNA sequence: TGTGCCAGCAGCCAAGAGGGGCGGTCTAATGAAAAACTGTTTTTT.

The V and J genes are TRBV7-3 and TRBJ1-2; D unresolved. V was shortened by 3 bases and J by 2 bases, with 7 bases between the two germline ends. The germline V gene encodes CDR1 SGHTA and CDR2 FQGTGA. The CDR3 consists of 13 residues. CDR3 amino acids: CASSFNSNYGYTF. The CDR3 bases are TGTGCCAGCAGCTTTAACAGCAACTATGGCTACACCTTC. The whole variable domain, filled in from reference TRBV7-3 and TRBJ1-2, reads GAGVSQTPSNKVTEKGKYVELRCDPISGHTALYWYRQSLGQGPEFLIYFQGTGAADDSGLPNDRFFAVRPEGSVSTLKIQRTERGDSAVYLCASSFNSNYGYTFGSGTRLTVV.

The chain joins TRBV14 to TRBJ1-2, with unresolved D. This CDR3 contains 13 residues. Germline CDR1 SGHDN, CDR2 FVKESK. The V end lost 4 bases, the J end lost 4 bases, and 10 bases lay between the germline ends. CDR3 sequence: CASSPQSFYGYTF. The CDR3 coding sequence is TGTGCCAGCAGCCCACAGTCGTTCTATGGCTACACCTTC.